These 21 T cell receptor beta chains were all obtained from the same sample, sequenced in a study of cytomegalovirus exposure and HLA in healthy donors. The PCR ran on 60 Vbeta and 13 Jbeta primers. Sequenced by immunoSEQ multiplex PCR; TCRdb stores in-frame clones only, minus some. The sample includes 100,000 or so clones, 75% to 85% of them seen just once. Sequenced material: PBMCs. Receptor source: a woman between 18 and 30 years old in good health and CMV-seronegative.

The chain carries TRBV19 and TRBJ1-1; no firm D call. CDR3 length: 14 residues. V was shortened by 5 bases and J by 1 base, with 11 bases between the two germline ends. CDR1 is LNHDA and CDR2 is SQIVND in the germline V gene (reference sequence). This CDR3 is CASSGPGGNTEAFF. DNA of the CDR3: TGTGCCAGTAGTGGGCCGGGAGGGAACACTGAAGCTTTCTTT.

The chain links TRBV7-9 to TRBJ1-2, with D uncertain. Trimming left V 3 bases short and J 8 bases short, with 10 bases between. The CDR3 contains 12 residues. The germline V gene encodes CDR1 SEHNR and CDR2 FQNEAQ (reference sequence). CDR3 amino acids: CASSFDILGYTF. For the CDR3, the DNA is TGTGCCAGCAGCTTTGACATTCTGGGCTACACCTTC.

The V gene is TRBV4-3, the J gene TRBJ2-5; D is perhaps TRBD2 (6 bases). Trimming cost V 3 bases and J 8 bases, with 16 bases left between them. This CDR3 spans 14 amino acids. CDR1 and CDR2 (germline): LGHNA, YSLEER. The chain's CDR3 is CASSQDSGSATQYF. Here the CDR3 DNA reads TGCGCCAGCAGCCAGGATAGCGGATCCGCCACCCAGTACTTC.

CDR3 coding DNA: TGTGCCAGCAGCTTGGAACTAGCGGAAGGGAACACCGGGGAGCTGTTTTTT. This gives the protein CASSLELAEGNTGELFF. This chain connects TRBV7-6 to TRBJ2-2, with TRBD2 matching 8 bases. The germline V gene has CDR1 SGHVS and CDR2 FNYEAQ. This CDR3 region has 17 residues. Trimming cost V 3 bases and J 1 base; bases outside gene matches: 7.

The CDR3 DNA sequence: TGTGCCAGCAGGTATGACAGGGAATCCGAGCAGTACTTC. The encoded protein is CASRYDRESEQYF. The V call is TRBV6-5, the J call TRBJ2-7; 7 bases align to TRBD1. Germline V gives CDR1 MNHEY, CDR2 SVGAGI. This CDR3 spans 13 amino acids. J gave up 6 bases and V 6 bases, and 8 bases lay outside the gene matches.

The chain carries TRBV6-1 and TRBJ1-2, with 9 positions matching TRBD1. The junction had 7 bases not matched to a gene; V was cut back by 5 bases and J by 6 bases. Germline CDR1 and CDR2: MNHNS and SASEGT. The CDR3 has 14 residues. Written as DNA, the CDR3 is TGTGCCAGCAGTCCGGGGGACAGGGTTAATGGCTACACCTTC. Translation: CASSPGDRVNGYTF.

This clone was observed a single time. The chain has TRBV28 and TRBJ2-7; no definite D call. The CDR3 is 15 residues long. V dropped 5 bases and J dropped 2 bases, with 16 bases sitting between them. CDR1 and CDR2 (germline): MDHEN, SYDVKM. DNA of the CDR3: TGTGCCAGCAGTCCGCCCCTTTTGACACCCTACGAGCAGTACTTC. Translation: CASSPPLLTPYEQYF. The whole variable domain, remainder taken from reference TRBV28 and TRBJ2-7, is DVKVTQSSRYLVKRTGEKVFLECVQDMDHENMFWYRQDPGLGLRLIYFSYDVKMKEKGDIPEGYSVSREKKERFSLILESASTNQTSMYLCASSPPLLTPYEQYFGPGTRLTVT.

This chain connects TRBV2 to TRBJ1-4; no clear D gene. The germline CDR1 and CDR2 sequences are SNHLY and FYNNEI. The CDR3 is made up of 16 amino acids. Trimming shortened V by 3 bases and J by 8 bases, and 19 bases separated the two germline ends. The CDR3 DNA sequence: TGTGCCAGCAGTGACGGGTGGAGCCCCGGAAGCGAAAAACTGTTTTTT. Its translation: CASSDGWSPGSEKLFF.

The chain couples TRBV15 to TRBJ2-5; TRBD2 might be the D (5 bases). Trimming took off 0 bases at V and 4 bases at J, with 9 bases between the two ends. CDR3 size: 14 residues. Germline loops: CDR1 LNHNV, CDR2 YYDKDF (reference sequence). CDR3 nucleotides: TGTGCCACCAGCAGAGATAGAGGAGGAGAGACCCAGTACTTC. Its translation: CATSRDRGGETQYF.

The CDR3 region has the DNA TGTGCCAGCAGTTTTAACAGGGGTACCACTGAAGCTTTCTTT. The encoded protein is CASSFNRGTTEAFF. The chain carries TRBV7-2 and TRBJ1-1; TRBD1 matches at 7 bases. The length of the CDR3 is 14 residues. Germline assignment: CDR1 SGHTA and CDR2 FQGNSA. J lost 4 bases, V lost 6 bases, and 8 bases had no gene match.

The V call is TRBV6-5, the J call TRBJ1-2; D not certain. The germline CDR1 and CDR2 sequences are MNHEY and SVGAGI. The CDR3 is 15 residues long. V lost 2 bases to trimming and J lost 3 bases, with 13 bases between them. Here the CDR3 reads CASSYTADKYYGYTF. The CDR3 DNA sequence: TGTGCCAGCAGTTACACCGCCGACAAGTACTATGGCTACACCTTC.

The chain has TRBV19 and TRBJ2-5; possibly TRBD1 for D (6 bases). Deletions cut 3 bases from V and 6 bases from J, with 14 bases between. The CDR3 totals 14 residues. Germline V CDR1 and CDR2: LNHDA, SQIVND (reference sequence). The CDR3 loop is CASSMGQGWQTQYF. CDR3 DNA sequence: TGTGCCAGTAGTATGGGGCAGGGGTGGCAGACCCAGTACTTC.

The CDR3 bases are TGTGCCAGCAGCTTAACGATAGCTAGCGGACTCAATGAGCAGTTCTTC. Its protein is CASSLTIASGLNEQFF. J is TRBJ2-1 and V is TRBV7-3, with 7 bases fitting TRBD2. Germline V lookup: CDR1 SGHTA, CDR2 FQGTGA. The CDR3 consists of 16 residues. Losses at the gene ends were 0 bases for V and 6 bases for J; bases not matched to a gene: 8.

The chain uses TRBV5-1 and TRBJ1-4; 7 bases are shared with TRBD1. CDR1 SGHRS and CDR2 YFSETQ come from the germline V gene. CDR3 length equals 15 residues. The trim removed 4 bases at V and 2 bases at J, leaving 5 bases unmatched. As DNA, the CDR3 is TGCGCCAGCAGCGGACAGACAGGGACTAATGAAAAACTGTTTTTT. Its protein product is CASSGQTGTNEKLFF.

The chain has TRBV7-9 and TRBJ2-2; tentative D call: TRBD1 (6 bases). The CDR3 contains 17 residues. CDR1 and CDR2 (germline): SEHNR, FQNEAQ (reference sequence). Trimming shortened V by 3 bases and J by 1 base, and 15 bases separated the two germline ends. CDR3 DNA sequence: TGTGCCAGCAGCTTCCGCCCGTCAGGGGAGAACACCGGGGAGCTGTTTTTT. Amino acid sequence: CASSFRPSGENTGELFF.

Points on this clone: Other DNA variants within this sample encode the same CDR3. V is TRBV15 and J is TRBJ1-2; 9 bases are a match to TRBD1. The CDR3 contains 15 residues. V lost 3 bases and J lost 6; bases outside the gene matches: 8. Per germline, CDR1 LNHNV and CDR2 YYDKDF (reference sequence). Here the CDR3 reads CATSRDQQGANGYTF. The CDR3 region has the DNA TGTGCCACCAGCAGGGATCAACAGGGGGCAAATGGCTACACCTTC.

This sequence joins TRBV9 and TRBJ2-3; D is unclear. The CDR3 covers 13 residues. Trimming took off 4 bases at V and 3 bases at J, with 9 bases between the two ends. Germline V gene lookup returns CDR1 SGDLS and CDR2 YYNGEE. This CDR3 is CASSSLLTDTQYF. CDR3 coding DNA: TGTGCCAGCAGCTCACTCCTTACAGATACGCAGTATTTT.

This sequence joins TRBV5-1 and TRBJ2-1; TRBD2 matches at 10 bases. The CDR3 sequence is 14 residues long. V lost 6 bases, J lost 9 bases, and 9 bases stayed unmatched. Per the germline V gene, CDR1 is SGHRS and CDR2 is YFSETQ. The CDR3 loop reads CASTSGGVATEQFF. CDR3 DNA sequence: TGCGCCAGCACGAGCGGGGGGGTGGCAACTGAGCAGTTCTTC.

The chain joins TRBV9 to TRBJ2-7; possibly TRBD2 for D (5 bases). V was clipped by 0 bases and J by 3 bases, with 13 bases between them. CDR3 length: 15 residues. The V gene's germline CDR1 is SGDLS and CDR2 YYNGEE. In DNA form, the CDR3 reads TGTGCCAGCAGCGTAGACGCAACCGGGGACTACGAGCAGTACTTC. Protein product: CASSVDATGDYEQYF.

The genes are TRBV6-1 and TRBJ1-1; 7 bases are a match to TRBD1. J was trimmed by 6 bases and V by 0 bases; bases with no gene match: 7. The germline V gene has CDR1 MNHNS and CDR2 SASEGT. The CDR3 runs 15 residues. CDR3 region: CASSEAGTAISEAFF. The CDR3 coding sequence is TGTGCCAGCAGTGAAGCCGGGACAGCGATCTCTGAAGCTTTCTTT.

This clone was found once. This chain uses TRBV28 with TRBJ2-7, with TRBD1 matching 7 bases. The CDR3 runs 14 residues. The ends lost 8 bases at V and 3 bases at J; junction bases unmatched: 10. CDR1 is MDHEN and CDR2 is SYDVKM in the germline V gene. DNA for the CDR3: TGTGCCAGCTGCCCCCCAGGGGGTTTCTACGAGCAGTACTTC. This gives the protein CASCPPGGFYEQYF.